The sequence of this T cell receptor beta chain was determined in a study of blood T cell repertoires in COVID-19. At the level of the study: The United States, Italy and Spain supplied acute and convalescent COVID-19 samples.

Patients of the Seattle cohort, enrolled during active infection, were followed longitudinally. The repertoire was sequenced with immunoSEQ multiplex PCR; TCRdb's copy has only in-frame clones and lacks some. The data hold about 60,000 clones, with around 80% observed a single time. Sequenced input: peripheral blood. The TCR sequence derives from a man aged 25 to 40 with COVID-19, enrolled during active disease.

CDR3 region: CASGPPSGTDTQYF. The CDR3 DNA follows: TGTGCTAGTGGCCCACCGAGCGGCACAGATACGCAGTATTTT. This chain joins TRBV12-5 and TRBJ2-3; D remains ambiguous. Trimming shortened V by 6 bases and J by 1 base, and 11 bases separated the two germline ends. The CDR3 runs 14 residues. Germline V gene lookup returns CDR1 LGHNT and CDR2 FRNRAP.